The rows below give T cell receptor beta chains drawn from one sample of a study of blood T cell repertoires in COVID-19. The data were produced by immunoSEQ multiplex PCR, yet TCRdb's version contains in-frame clones alone and is incomplete. The table shows a few hundred thousand clones, with 85% to 90% occurring only once. Sequences were obtained from peripheral blood. The receptors stem from an older woman with COVID-19, enrolled during active disease. Both conserved end residues are part of each CDR3. D genes are given only for firm matches.

V: TRBV7-2
J: TRBJ1-5
D: .
DNA: TGTGCCAGCAGCACCCCCCAGGGAAGCAATCAGCCCCAGCATTTT
CDR3: CASSTPQGSNQPQHF

V: TRBV19
J: TRBJ1-5
D: .
DNA: TGTGCCAGTGTCCGGTCCAATCAGCCCCAGCATTTT
CDR3: CASVRSNQPQHF

V: TRBV20-1
J: TRBJ1-2
D: .
DNA: TGCAGTGCTACCGAGAACTATGGCTACACCTTC
CDR3: CSATENYGYTF

V: TRBV5-1
J: TRBJ2-5
D: TRBD1
DNA: TGCGCCAGCAGCTTGGAAGGAGGACAGGGGAAGACCCAGTACTTC
CDR3: CASSLEGGQGKTQYF

V: TRBV2
J: TRBJ2-2
D: .
DNA: TGTGCCAGCAGACTGGACAGTAACACCGGGGAGCTGTTTTTT
CDR3: CASRLDSNTGELFF

V: TRBV5-1
J: TRBJ2-3
D: TRBD2
DNA: TGCGCCAGCAGGACTAGCGGGGGGCGGGATACGCAGTATTTT
CDR3: CASRTSGGRDTQYF

V: TRBV6-1
J: TRBJ1-3
D: .
DNA: TGTGCCAGCAGTGAATCTTTTTCTGGAAACACCATATATTTT
CDR3: CASSESFSGNTIYF

V: TRBV23-1
J: TRBJ2-5
D: .
DNA: TGCGCCAGCAGTCAGAGTCAATGTCCCAATCAAGAGACCCAGTACTTC
CDR3: CASSQSQCPNQETQYF

V: TRBV7-3
J: TRBJ2-7
D: TRBD1
DNA: TGTGCCAGCAGCCCTACAGGGACAGCCTACGAAGAGCAGTACTTC
CDR3: CASSPTGTAYEEQYF

V: TRBV6-2/TRBV6-3
J: TRBJ2-3
D: .
DNA: TGTGCCAGCAGTTACTTGGACCAGGGGGATACGCAGTATTTT
CDR3: CASSYLDQGDTQYF

V: TRBV7-2
J: TRBJ1-1
D: TRBD1
DNA: TGTGCCAGCAGCTCGTCCGGGCTGCCGGGACAGTCTGGCTCAGCTTTCTTT
CDR3: CASSSSGLPGQSGSAFF